A single sample is the source of the 27 T cell receptor beta chains below, sequenced in a study of T-cell memory formation after mild COVID-19 (dated by TCRdb to about 2021). Library preparation was by 5' RACE. These reads were obtained on an Illumina NovaSeq 6000. The raw public data were reprocessed by TCRdb itself: fastp quality trimming at Q25, MiXCR clonotype calling, in-frame beta chains only. CDR3 protein duplicates are merged, each entry listing the most common genes and DNA. The table for this sample lists 300,000 to 400,000 distinct CDR3 sequences; around 15% of them were counted only once. 20% to 25% of the sample is in the top ten clones. The source material was PBMCs or a T cell subset sorted from them (not recorded which). These receptors all stem from a man between 18 and 29 years old who had mild COVID-19 (a few samples of this study predate the infection). The sample titles of this study are shuffled in the database, so cell type and time point are left out; the donor was told from shared clones.

The gene calls are TRBV5-1 and TRBJ2-5, with a tentative D call TRBD1 (6 bases). Germline CDR1 reads SGHRS; CDR2 reads YFSETQ. Trimming removed 3 bases at V and 5 bases at J, with 20 bases between. The CDR3 sequence is 16 residues long. CDR3 sequence: CASSSGTRASGETQYF. The CDR3 region has the DNA TGCGCCAGCAGCTCCGGGACACGGGCTAGTGGGGAGACCCAGTACTTC.

The chain couples TRBV5-1 to TRBJ1-6; D remains ambiguous. This CDR3 has 16 residues. Between the trimmed V and J ends, which lost 0 bases and 3 bases, there was a span of 10 bases. Germline assignment: CDR1 SGHRS and CDR2 YFSETQ. Written as DNA, the CDR3 is TGCGCCAGCAGCTTGGTTGGCGCCCGCTATAATTCACCCCTCCACTTT. Translating gives CASSLVGARYNSPLHF.

The chain links TRBV9 to TRBJ2-5, with D uncertain. V was cut by 0 bases and J by 3 bases, with 9 bases left in between. The CDR3 extends over 14 amino acids. Looked up from germline, CDR1 is SGDLS and CDR2 is YYNGEE. The CDR3 DNA reads as TGTGCCAGCAGCGTAGATGGCTCCGAAGAGACCCAGTACTTC. Residues: CASSVDGSEETQYF.

The V gene is TRBV12-3 or TRBV12-4, the J gene TRBJ2-7, with D uncertain. This CDR3 has 14 residues. Trimming took 1 base from V and 3 from J, leaving 10 bases between them. This CDR3 reads CASSLGDGVYEQYF. The CDR3 DNA follows: TGTGCCAGCAGTTTAGGAGATGGAGTCTACGAGCAGTACTTC.

This clonotype was observed a handful of times. The rearrangement uses TRBV7-2 and TRBJ2-1; the match to TRBD2 covers 12 bases. CDR1 is SGHTA and CDR2 is FQGNSA in the germline V gene. This CDR3 comprises 15 residues. V was pared by 5 bases and J by 6 bases, with 5 bases of the junction left unmatched. The CDR3 DNA follows: TGTGCCAGCAGCACAGGACTAGCGGGGAGCAATGAGCAGTTCTTC. This gives the protein CASSTGLAGSNEQFF. The full variable domain, rest sourced from reference TRBV7-2 and TRBJ2-1, is GAGVSQSPSNKVTEKGKDVELRCDPISGHTALYWYRQSLGQGLEFLIYFQGNSAPDKSGLPSDRFSAERTGGSVSTLTIQRTQQEDSAVYLCASSTGLAGSNEQFFGPGTRLTVL.

The V call is TRBV28, the J call TRBJ1-2, with 10 positions matching TRBD1. This CDR3 region has 15 residues. The J segment lost 4 bases and the V segment lost 7 bases, leaving 9 bases of the junction unmatched. CDR1 and CDR2 (germline): MDHEN, SYDVKM. CDR3 sequence reads: CASKPTGGLAYGYTF. The CDR3 DNA reads as TGTGCCAGCAAGCCGACAGGGGGCCTGGCCTATGGCTACACCTTC.

The genes are TRBV20-1 and TRBJ1-6, with TRBD1 as a possible D gene (6 bases). CDR3 size: 11 residues. Trimming stripped 5 bases from V and 14 bases from J, with 13 bases between. The germline gives CDR1 DFQATT, CDR2 SNEGSKA (reference sequence). CDR3 DNA sequence: TGCAGTGCTTCGGACAGAAGATCCCTCCACTTT. Its translation is CSASDRRSLHF.

This clonotype was found a few times. The chain couples TRBV9 to TRBJ2-6, with unresolved D. There are 14 residues in the CDR3. Germline lookup yields CDR1 SGDLS and CDR2 YYNGEE. With 6 bases removed from V and 0 bases from J, the gap between germline ends came to 7 bases. The CDR3 protein is CASMSISGANVLTF. The CDR3, as DNA: TGTGCCAGCATGTCGATCTCTGGGGCCAACGTCCTGACTTTC.

This clonotype was recorded a few times. CDR3 sequence reads: CASSQAWTSGVGTDTQYF. The CDR3 coding sequence is TGCGCCAGCAGCCAAGCGTGGACTAGCGGGGTTGGCACAGATACGCAGTATTTT. The chain joins TRBV4-3 to TRBJ2-3, with TRBD2 identical over 12 bases. The CDR3 extends over 18 amino acids. V lost 1 base to trimming and J lost 1 base; unmatched junction nucleotides: 6. The V gene's germline CDR1 is LGHNA and CDR2 YSLEER.

This clonotype was counted many times. The chain employs TRBV11-2 and TRBJ2-2; 7 bases agree with TRBD2. Trimming at V came to 8 bases and at J to 3 bases, leaving 3 bases not matched to a gene. The CDR3 is 13 residues long. From germline, CDR1 is SGHAT and CDR2 FQNNGV. The CDR3 nucleotides are TGTGCCAGCTGGGAGGGGTACACCGGGGAGCTGTTTTTT. It is translated as CASWEGYTGELFF.

This clonotype has more than one count but fewer than ten. The V gene is TRBV7-2, the J gene TRBJ2-7; D possibly matches TRBD1 or TRBD2 (5 bases each). The CDR3 has 18 amino acids. Trimming took off 0 bases at V and 6 bases at J, with 24 bases between the two ends. Germline V gives CDR1 SGHTA, CDR2 FQGNSA. Here the CDR3 reads CASSLALLPSRRGSEQYF. Here the CDR3 DNA reads TGTGCCAGCAGCTTAGCGCTCCTGCCTAGCAGAAGGGGATCCGAGCAGTACTTC.

This clonotype was seen more than once but under ten times. This chain uses TRBV10-3 with TRBJ2-5; 8 nucleotides line up with TRBD2. V lost 2 bases and J lost 5; bases outside the gene matches: 7. There are 15 residues in the CDR3. Per germline, CDR1 ENHRY and CDR2 SYGVKD. CDR3 region: CAISEPGLGTETQYF. The CDR3 nucleotides are TGTGCCATCAGTGAGCCGGGACTAGGAACTGAGACCCAGTACTTC.

The table lists this clonotype with a count of one. The rearrangement links TRBV4-1 to TRBJ1-2; D ambiguous. Trimming stripped 2 bases from V and 2 bases from J, with 15 bases between. The germline CDR1 and CDR2 sequences are MGHRA and YSYEKL. CDR3 size: 16 residues. The CDR3 is CASSQRRVVLNYGYTF. Written as DNA, the CDR3 is TGCGCCAGCAGCCAAAGGCGAGTTGTTCTGAACTATGGCTACACCTTC.

This clonotype has a handful of counts. This chain connects TRBV7-3 to TRBJ2-1; TRBD2 is a possible D gene (6 bases). The CDR3 extends over 15 amino acids. The V and J ends lost 3 bases and 8 bases respectively, with 17 bases between them. Germline V gene lookup returns CDR1 SGHTA and CDR2 FQGTGA. CDR3 region: CASSLTRSAGDEQFF. The CDR3 DNA reads TGTGCCAGCAGCTTGACTAGGTCGGCCGGCGATGAGCAGTTCTTC.

The chain uses TRBV7-2 and TRBJ2-1, with D possibly being TRBD2 (6 bases). The V gene lost 3 bases and the J gene lost 10 bases, with 19 bases spanning the gap. The CDR3 extends over 15 amino acids. From germline, CDR1 is SGHTA and CDR2 FQGNSA. The CDR3 sequence is CASSFRAGPWGEQFF. The CDR3 region has the DNA TGTGCCAGCAGCTTTAGGGCGGGGCCCTGGGGCGAGCAGTTCTTC.

The chain uses TRBV10-1 and TRBJ2-7; unclear D gene. From germline, CDR1 is WNHNN and CDR2 SYGVQD (reference sequence). The CDR3 loop spans 14 amino acids. The ends were cut back, 5 bases at V and 6 bases at J, with 17 bases in the middle. For the CDR3, the DNA is TGCGCCAGCAGTAAGGATCGGAACCCCTCCGAGCAGTACTTC. It specifies CASSKDRNPSEQYF.

The chain has TRBV5-5 and TRBJ1-2, with 8 bases fitting TRBD1. J was trimmed by 8 bases and V by 4 bases; bases with no gene match: 13. The CDR3 runs 15 residues. Looked up from germline, CDR1 is SGHKS and CDR2 is YYEKEE (reference sequence). The CDR3 coding sequence is TGTGCCAGCAGCGGCCTGGCAGGGGGCTTTGAAGGCTACACCTTC. Translated, it gives CASSGLAGGFEGYTF. The variable domain in full, with the rest retrieved from reference TRBV5-5 and TRBJ1-2, is DAGVTQSPTHLIKTRGQQVTLRCSPISGHKSVSWYQQVLGQGPQFIFQYYEKEERGRGNFPDRFSARQFPNYSSELNVNALLLGDSALYLCASSGLAGGFEGYTFGSGTRLTVV.

This clonotype was counted a few times. The rearrangement links TRBV19 to TRBJ1-1, with TRBD1 as a possible D gene (6 bases). The CDR3 is 13 amino acids. The germline gives CDR1 LNHDA, CDR2 SQIVND (reference sequence). Trimming shortened V by 8 bases and J by 0 bases, and 10 bases separated the two germline ends. The CDR3 loop is CASGDTLNTEAFF. As DNA, the CDR3 is TGTGCCAGTGGGGACACTTTGAACACTGAAGCTTTCTTT.

V and J are TRBV10-3 and TRBJ2-2; D might be TRBD1 or TRBD2, each matching 5 bases. CDR3 size: 15 residues. Germline CDR1 and CDR2: ENHRY and SYGVKD. Trimming took 6 bases from V and 4 from J, leaving 15 bases between them. This CDR3 reads CAIRTGTGFTGELFF. CDR3 nucleotides: TGTGCCATCAGGACCGGGACGGGCTTCACCGGGGAGCTGTTTTTT.

This clonotype has ten or more counts. The V call is TRBV20-1, the J call TRBJ1-1; D unresolved. The germline V and J ends were trimmed by 3 bases and 2 bases, with 4 bases remaining between them. Germline CDR1 is DFQATT and CDR2 is SNEGSKA (reference sequence). The CDR3 runs 11 residues. In DNA form, the CDR3 reads TGCAGTGCTAGGGTTAACACTGAAGCTTTCTTT. This translates into CSARVNTEAFF.

This chain connects TRBV7-2 to TRBJ2-3, with D hard to call. The CDR3 extends over 12 amino acids. V gave up 5 bases and J gave up 10 bases, with 13 bases separating them. Germline V gives CDR1 SGHTA, CDR2 FQGNSA. CDR3 region: CASSLALTPQYF. DNA of the CDR3: TGTGCCAGCAGCCTCGCCCTCACCCCGCAGTATTTT.

The chain recombines TRBV29-1 with TRBJ2-1; D gene unclear. CDR1 is SQVTM and CDR2 is ANQGSEA in the germline V gene. V was cut by 1 base and J by 8 bases, with 12 bases left in between. The CDR3 extends over 13 amino acids. The CDR3 DNA reads TGCAGCGTTGAAGCAGACTTAGCATATGAGCAGTTCTTC. It translates to CSVEADLAYEQFF.

This clonotype was detected ten times or more. The gene calls are TRBV20-1 and TRBJ2-5; D may be TRBD1 (5 bases). V was shortened by 3 bases and J by 5 bases, with 10 bases between the two germline ends. This CDR3 has 12 amino acids. Germline CDR1 and CDR2: DFQATT and SNEGSKA (reference sequence). Written as DNA, the CDR3 is TGCAGTGCTAGCAGGGTGGTGGAGACCCAGTACTTC. As protein: CSASRVVETQYF.

This clonotype occurred a few times. The V call is TRBV10-2, the J call TRBJ1-6; D is undetermined. V was cut by 3 bases and J by 0 bases, with 12 bases left in between. Per germline, CDR1 WSHSY and CDR2 SAAADI. This CDR3 is built from 17 residues. In DNA, the CDR3 is TGCGCCAGCAGTGATGAGGCGGAGAGCTCCTATAATTCACCCCTCCACTTT. It encodes CASSDEAESSYNSPLHF.

Ten or more counts support this clonotype. This chain joins TRBV20-1 and TRBJ2-1, with a tentative D call TRBD2 (5 bases). This CDR3 spans 16 amino acids. The germline V gene encodes CDR1 DFQATT and CDR2 SNEGSKA (reference sequence). Between the trimmed V and J ends, which lost 3 bases and 0 bases, there was a span of 15 bases. This CDR3 is CSASPPGWSSYNEQFF. The CDR3 DNA follows: TGCAGTGCTAGTCCCCCGGGGTGGAGCTCCTACAATGAGCAGTTCTTC.

The chain employs TRBV6-2 or TRBV6-3 and TRBJ2-7; maybe TRBD2 (5 bases). Trimming removed 7 bases from V and 3 bases from J, with 13 bases in between. CDR1 and CDR2 from the germline V gene are MNHEY and SVGEGT. This CDR3 has 13 residues. For the CDR3, the DNA is TGTGCCAGCAACCTAGCCGCCGTCTACGAGCAGTACTTC. It codes for CASNLAAVYEQYF.

In this sample, this clonotype turned up a few times. The chain has TRBV5-1 and TRBJ2-5; D is undetermined. The germline V and J ends were trimmed by 4 bases and 2 bases, with 12 bases remaining between them. CDR3 length equals 14 residues. Germline values: CDR1 SGHRS, CDR2 YFSETQ. CDR3 sequence reads: CASSGQVGQETQYF. CDR3 DNA sequence: TGCGCCAGCAGCGGTCAAGTGGGGCAAGAGACCCAGTACTTC.